The entry below describes one TCR beta chain. What it binds is unknown. A second about 6 to 11 cycle PCR used barcoded and J-beta primers. Using its own MiXCR run on the 5' RACE reads, TCRdb lists one record per CDR3 protein. There are about 1.4 million distinct CDR3 sequences in the sample; almost 60% occur only once, and roughly 7% lies in the top ten. The source of the sample is a study of blood T cells in healthy people across ages. V shed 7 bases and J shed 4 bases, with 25 bases lying between them. Germline assignment: CDR1 MNHEY and CDR2 SVGEGT. This CDR3 has 17 amino acids. Study-wide results and caveats: Estimates based on one million T cells were treated as lower bounds.

The source is a man aged 18 to 29 in good health. The chain has TRBV6-2 or TRBV6-3 and TRBJ1-1, with D possibly TRBD1 on 5 matching bases. The sample taken for sequencing was blood. For the CDR3, the DNA is TGTGCCAGCAAAAACGGGGACGGAGGCTGGGGTACCACTGAAGCTTTCTTT. This sequence encodes CASKNGDGGWGTTEAFF.